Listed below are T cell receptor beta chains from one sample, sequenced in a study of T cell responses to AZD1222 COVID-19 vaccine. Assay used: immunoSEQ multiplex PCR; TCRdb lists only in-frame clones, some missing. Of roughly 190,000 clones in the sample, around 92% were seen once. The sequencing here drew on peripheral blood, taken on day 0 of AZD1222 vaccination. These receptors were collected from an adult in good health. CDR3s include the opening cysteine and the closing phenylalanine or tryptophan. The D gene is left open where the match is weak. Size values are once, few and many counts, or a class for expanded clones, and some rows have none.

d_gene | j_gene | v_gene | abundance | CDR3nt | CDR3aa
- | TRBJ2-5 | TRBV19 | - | TGTGCCAGTAGTAGGGCCGAGGGAGAGACCCAGTACTTC | CASSRAEGETQYF
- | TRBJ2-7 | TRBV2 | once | TGTGCCAGCAGGGCCGGCCAGGCCCTCCCTCGGGGGTACGAGCAGTACTTC | CASRAGQALPRGYEQYF
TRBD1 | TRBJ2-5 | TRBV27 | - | TGTGCCAGCAGTTTGGCAGGGGGGACCCAGTACTTC | CASSLAGGTQYF
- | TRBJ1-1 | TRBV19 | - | TGTGCCAGTAGTTTGACAGGCCGGAACACTGAAGCTTTCTTT | CASSLTGRNTEAFF
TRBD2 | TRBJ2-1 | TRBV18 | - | TGTGCCAGCTCGCCGGGGCTAGCGGGGGTAAATGAGCAGTTCTTC | CASSPGLAGVNEQFF
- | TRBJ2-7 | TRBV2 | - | TGTGCCAGCGGAGGGGAGACTAGGCCGCGGGAGCAGTACTTC | CASGGETRPREQYF
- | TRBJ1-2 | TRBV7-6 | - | TGTGCCAGCAGCTTATGGGCGGGCGGCTACACCTTC | CASSLWAGGYTF
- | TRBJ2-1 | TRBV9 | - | TGTGCCAGCAGCGTAGCCCATGAGCAGTTCTTC | CASSVAHEQFF
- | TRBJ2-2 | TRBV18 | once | TGTGCCAGCTCAAAAGACTGGAACACCGGGGAGCTGTTTTTT | CASSKDWNTGELFF
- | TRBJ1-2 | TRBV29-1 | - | TGCAGCGTTGAACAGGGACCTAACTATGGCTACACCTTC | CSVEQGPNYGYTF
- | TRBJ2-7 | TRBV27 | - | TGTGCCAGCAGTTCCAACTCCTACGAGCAGTACTTC | CASSSNSYEQYF
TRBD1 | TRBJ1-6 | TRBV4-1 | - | TGCGCCAGCAGCCAAGATGTGGGGACAGGAGGGAATTCACCCCTCCACTTT | CASSQDVGTGGNSPLHF
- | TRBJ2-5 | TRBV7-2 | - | TGTGCCAGCAGCTTATTGCCTCAAGAGACCCAGTACTTC | CASSLLPQETQYF
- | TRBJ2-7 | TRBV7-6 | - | TGTGCCAGCAGTCCCAACCGAGCGAGCCAAGGGGAGCAGTACTTC | CASSPNRASQGEQYF
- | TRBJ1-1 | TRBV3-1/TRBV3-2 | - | TGTGCCAGCAGCCAAGAGCGACAGAGGAACACTGAAGCTTTCTTT | CASSQERQRNTEAFF
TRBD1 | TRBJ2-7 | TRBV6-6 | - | TGTGCCAGCAAGAGCGGGACAGGGGCCTACGAGCAGTACTTC | CASKSGTGAYEQYF
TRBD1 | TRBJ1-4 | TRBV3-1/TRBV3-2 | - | TGTGCCAGCAGCCATACTACAGGGGGCGCCCCTATATTCGAAAAACTGTTTTTT | CASSHTTGGAPIFEKLFF
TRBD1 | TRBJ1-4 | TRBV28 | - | TGTGCCAGCAGTTTACCCCAGGGGGCAGGCGAAAAACTGTTTTTT | CASSLPQGAGEKLFF
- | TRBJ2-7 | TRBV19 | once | TGTGCCAGTAGTTCTCGGACAAGACCCTCCTACGAGCAGTACTTC | CASSSRTRPSYEQYF
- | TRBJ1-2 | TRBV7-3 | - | TGTGCCAGCAACCAATCCCAGGGATATGGCTACACCTTC | CASNQSQGYGYTF